Listed below are T cell receptor beta chains from one sample, sequenced in a study of Ad26.COV2.S vaccination and SARS-CoV-2 variants. Data came from immunoSEQ multiplex PCR; TCRdb stores just in-frame clones and leaves some out. The sample records around 340,000 clones, roughly 89% being singletons. Sequences were derived from peripheral blood, sampled in a trial of Ad26.COV2.S vaccine versus placebo. These receptors were obtained from a person aged 18 to 65 who received the Ad26.COV2.S COVID-19 vaccine or a placebo. Both conserved end residues are trimmed from each CDR3. D genes are given only for firm matches.

d_gene: TRBD1; v_gene: TRBV15; CDR3aa: ATSRDYPQQGAGGYT
d_gene: TRBD1; v_gene: TRBV29-1; CDR3aa: SVGDRGGQKLF
d_gene: NA; v_gene: TRBV27; CDR3aa: ASGSEGRHSPLH
d_gene: TRBD1; v_gene: TRBV27; CDR3aa: ASSDGTGPGRPQH
d_gene: NA; v_gene: TRBV7-9; CDR3aa: ASRPGSSYEQY
d_gene: NA; v_gene: TRBV28; CDR3aa: ASSPSPGRGYTDTQY
d_gene: TRBD1; v_gene: TRBV6-6; CDR3aa: ASSRDSRHKRVPNTEAF
d_gene: NA; v_gene: TRBV7-2; CDR3aa: ASSLVARAVHEQY
d_gene: NA; v_gene: TRBV6-5; CDR3aa: ASSYSLAYSYNEQF
d_gene: NA; v_gene: TRBV4-1; CDR3aa: ASSQVQISNQPQH
d_gene: NA; v_gene: TRBV28; CDR3aa: ASSFVGGRAYEQY
d_gene: NA; v_gene: TRBV5-1; CDR3aa: ASSLEVPGTGYEQY
d_gene: NA; v_gene: TRBV18; CDR3aa: ASSPTRAGSNTGELF
d_gene: TRBD2; v_gene: TRBV9; CDR3aa: ASSFTGGPNNEQF
d_gene: NA; v_gene: TRBV28; CDR3aa: ASSSPPQVAYYGYT
d_gene: TRBD1; v_gene: TRBV2; CDR3aa: ASSVSGTAVSPLH
d_gene: NA; v_gene: TRBV10-3; CDR3aa: AISRLETNTDTQY
d_gene: NA; v_gene: TRBV11-2; CDR3aa: ASSHNTDRQETQY
d_gene: TRBD2; v_gene: TRBV9; CDR3aa: ASSTLAGGWTGELF
d_gene: TRBD1; v_gene: TRBV28; CDR3aa: ASSSTGGAYNEQF
d_gene: TRBD1; v_gene: TRBV5-1; CDR3aa: ASSLGWTGVTDTQY
d_gene: NA; v_gene: TRBV27; CDR3aa: ASGKWQDSNQPQH
d_gene: NA; v_gene: TRBV27; CDR3aa: ASSIRPLGEQY
d_gene: TRBD2; v_gene: TRBV11-2; CDR3aa: ASSFGTSGSNEQF
d_gene: NA; v_gene: TRBV3-1/TRBV3-2; CDR3aa: ASSQEGLGGYT
d_gene: TRBD2; v_gene: TRBV19; CDR3aa: ASSIGRLAGRTYNEQF